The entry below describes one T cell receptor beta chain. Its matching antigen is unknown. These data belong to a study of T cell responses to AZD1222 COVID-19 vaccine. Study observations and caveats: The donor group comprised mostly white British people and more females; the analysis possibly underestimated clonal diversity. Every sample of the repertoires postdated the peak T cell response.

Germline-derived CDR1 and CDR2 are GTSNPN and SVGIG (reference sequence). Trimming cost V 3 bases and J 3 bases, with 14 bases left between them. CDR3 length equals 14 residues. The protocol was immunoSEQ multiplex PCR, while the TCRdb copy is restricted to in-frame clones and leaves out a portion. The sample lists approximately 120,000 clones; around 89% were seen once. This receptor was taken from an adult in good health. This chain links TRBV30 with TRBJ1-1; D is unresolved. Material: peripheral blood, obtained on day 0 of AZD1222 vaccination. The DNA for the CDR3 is TGTGCCTGGAGGAAGGGTGGATGGTACACTGAAGCTTTCTTT. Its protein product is CAWRKGGWYTEAFF.